This record looks at one TCR beta chain sequence and its context. The data are from a study of blood T cell repertoires in COVID-19. The overall study: Donors in the United States, Italy and Spain gave samples during acute or convalescent COVID-19.

V shed 2 bases and J shed 6 bases, with 9 bases lying between them. The CDR3 is 13 amino acids. Per germline, CDR1 SGHNT and CDR2 YYREEE (reference sequence). Profiling relied on immunoSEQ multiplex PCR, and the TCRdb table lists in-frame clones only, not all of them. The repertoire holds 250,000 to 300,000 clones, over 85% seen once, with 1.5% to 2% in the top ten. Everyone who took part was roughly 18 to 89 years old, and they came from 24 US areas. Sequenced sample: PBMCs or T cells enriched from blood (not recorded which). The chain couples TRBV5-4 to TRBJ1-5; unclear D gene. The sequence derives from a woman aged 55-69 years who had recovered from COVID-19. The CDR3 DNA is TGTGCCAGCAGCTTAGGAGTAGGTCAGCCCCAGCATTTT. Translation gives CASSLGVGQPQHF.